Listed below are T cell receptor beta chains from one sample, sequenced in a study of human T cells and chemical hapten exposure. TCRdb re-derived calls from the RACE reads in MiXCR, one entry per CDR3 protein. The sample has approximately 92,000 distinct CDR3 sequences, over 9.5% seen once. Material: whole blood, obtained in connection with sensitization to the hapten diphenylcyclopropenone (DPC). The receptors shown here come from a woman in her 40s with alopecia areata. Some clones in this sample may be carry-over from other donors' samples. The CDR3 runs from the conserved cysteine through the conserved F or W. The D gene is left open where the match is weak. Size values are once, few and many counts, or a class for expanded clones, and some rows have none.

v_call,j_call,d_call,clone_size,cdr3_aa,cdr3_nt
TRBV6-2/TRBV6-3,TRBJ2-2,TRBD2,few,CASSYSGGITGELFF,TGTGCCAGCAGTTACAGCGGGGGAATCACCGGGGAGCTGTTTTTT
TRBV20-1,TRBJ2-3,.,.,CSATETGSTDTQYF,TGCAGTGCTACGGAGACGGGGAGCACAGATACGCAGTATTTT
TRBV6-2/TRBV6-3,TRBJ2-7,TRBD2,many,CASSKPGLGASYEQYF,TGTGCCAGCAGTAAACCGGGACTAGGGGCCTCCTACGAGCAGTACTTC
TRBV4-3,TRBJ2-7,.,many,CASSHQTGAQDEQYF,TGCGCCAGCAGCCACCAAACCGGGGCCCAGGACGAGCAGTACTTC
TRBV25-1,TRBJ2-3,.,.,CASSEWGGRADTQYF,TGTGCCAGCAGTGAATGGGGGGGGCGGGCAGATACGCAGTATTTT
TRBV11-3,TRBJ1-1,.,many,CASSPGPGRNTEAFF,TGTGCCAGCAGCCCAGGGCCAGGCCGGAACACTGAAGCTTTCTTT
TRBV7-2,TRBJ1-1,.,.,CASSPWTEPGAFF,TGTGCCAGCAGCCCATGGACAGAGCCTGGGGCTTTCTTT
TRBV20-1,TRBJ1-2,.,.,CSAALTSNYGYTF,TGCAGTGCCGCCTTAACCTCTAACTATGGCTACACCTTC
TRBV4-1,TRBJ2-7,TRBD1,many,CASSQDDRASYEQYF,TGCGCCAGCAGCCAAGACGACAGGGCCTCCTACGAGCAGTACTTC
TRBV6-6,TRBJ1-4,.,.,CASSYAGREKLFF,TGTGCCAGCAGTTACGCAGGGCGCGAAAAACTGTTTTTT
TRBV9,TRBJ2-3,.,.,CASSSPRGDTQYF,TGTGCCAGCAGCAGCCCTCGGGGAGATACGCAGTATTTT
TRBV12-5,TRBJ2-3,.,.,CASGLFQGFTDTQYF,TGTGCTAGTGGTTTGTTTCAGGGATTCACAGATACGCAGTATTTT
TRBV29-1,TRBJ2-1,TRBD2,many,CSGLAEIYNEQFF,TGCAGCGGCCTAGCGGAGATATACAATGAGCAGTTCTTC
TRBV4-2,TRBJ1-3,.,few,CASSQEDFSGNTIYF,TGTGCCAGCAGCCAAGAGGATTTCTCTGGAAACACCATATATTTT
TRBV19,TRBJ2-2,TRBD1,few,CASSIGYSQGPPGELFF,TGTGCCAGTAGTATAGGTTATTCACAGGGGCCTCCCGGGGAGCTGTTTTTT
TRBV5-1,TRBJ2-3,.,many,CASSLGQAASTDTQYF,TGCGCCAGCAGCTTGGGGCAGGCAGCTAGCACAGATACGCAGTATTTT
TRBV9,TRBJ2-3,.,many,CASSVRHTTDTQYF,TGTGCCAGCAGCGTACGACACACCACAGATACGCAGTATTTT
TRBV5-1,TRBJ2-2,.,.,CASSLGWWALLCRELFF,TGCGCCAGCAGCTTGGGTTGGTGGGCCCTCCTGTGCCGGGAGCTGTTTTTT
TRBV29-1,TRBJ2-4,TRBD1,.,CSVPEQGNIQYF,TGCAGCGTTCCCGAACAGGGGAACATTCAGTACTTC
TRBV27,TRBJ2-5,TRBD2,.,CASSPRRKREGGKETQYF,TGTGCCAGCAGTCCCCGTCGGAAGCGGGAGGGGGGGAAAGAGACCCAGTACTTC
TRBV28,TRBJ2-3,.,many,CATSRGGQRDTQYF,TGTGCCACCTCAAGGGGGGGGCAGAGGGATACGCAGTATTTT
TRBV30,TRBJ1-1,.,many,CAQKRTSNTEAFF,TGTGCCCAGAAGCGGACATCGAACACTGAAGCTTTCTTT
TRBV6-1,TRBJ2-3,TRBD2,.,CASSLTSGTTDTQYF,TGTGCCAGCAGTTTGACTAGCGGGACTACAGATACGCAGTATTTT
TRBV6-1,TRBJ1-6,.,.,CASSEAGKNSPLHF,TGTGCCAGCAGTGAGGCGGGGAAAAATTCACCCCTCCACTTT
TRBV24-1,TRBJ2-1,.,many,CATSDAQGSTYNEQFF,TGTGCCACCAGTGATGCACAGGGCAGCACCTACAATGAGCAGTTCTTC
TRBV20-1,TRBJ2-1,TRBD1,.,CSARADRGVNNEQFF,TGCAGTGCTAGAGCGGACAGGGGAGTTAACAATGAGCAGTTCTTC
TRBV5-6,TRBJ1-4,.,few,CASSLRTITLNEKLFF,TGTGCCAGCAGCTTAAGGACCATAACCTTAAATGAAAAACTGTTTTTT
TRBV7-2,TRBJ2-3,.,.,CASSPSLVGADTQYF,TGTGCCAGCAGCCCCAGCCTGGTCGGCGCAGATACGCAGTATTTT
TRBV6-5,TRBJ2-1,.,.,CASSYSGNEQFF,TGTGCCAGCAGTTACTCGGGGAATGAGCAGTTCTTC
TRBV19,TRBJ2-2,TRBD2,.,CASSPPTSGQPGTGELFF,TGTGCCAGTAGTCCCCCGACTAGCGGGCAGCCGGGGACCGGGGAGCTGTTTTTT
TRBV6-5,TRBJ2-5,.,many,CASSAPGPGSTQYF,TGTGCCAGCAGTGCACCGGGACCTGGTTCGACCCAGTACTTC
TRBV7-8,TRBJ2-3,TRBD2,.,CASSPGGARGTDTQYF,TGTGCCAGCAGCCCCGGGGGGGCTAGGGGCACAGATACGCAGTATTTT
TRBV10-3,TRBJ1-2,.,many,CAISESAGGNYGYTF,TGTGCCATCAGTGAGTCGGCGGGTGGGAACTATGGCTACACCTTC
TRBV28,TRBJ1-2,TRBD1,medium-sized,CASTSSQGDEVYGYTF,TGTGCCAGCACCTCCTCGCAGGGGGACGAGGTCTATGGCTACACCTTC
TRBV11-2,TRBJ2-1,TRBD2,many,CASSLGGLTSVAYNEQFF,TGTGCCAGCAGCTTAGGTGGACTGACTAGCGTCGCCTACAATGAGCAGTTCTTC
TRBV15,TRBJ2-1,.,.,CATSPRANEQFF,TGTGCCACCAGCCCTAGAGCTAATGAGCAGTTCTTC
TRBV11-2,TRBJ2-7,TRBD2,.,CASSLREKSYEQYF,TGTGCCAGCAGCTTGCGGGAGAAATCCTACGAGCAGTACTTC
TRBV20-1,TRBJ2-1,.,few,CSARDFKGVSSYNEQFF,TGCAGTGCTAGAGATTTTAAGGGGGTGAGCTCCTACAATGAGCAGTTCTTC
TRBV5-6,TRBJ1-6,.,.,CASSSQGRPLHF,TGTGCCAGCAGCTCCCAGGGGCGGCCCCTCCACTTT
TRBV7-3,TRBJ2-3,.,many,CASSLTGADTQYF,TGTGCCAGCAGCTTAACGGGGGCAGATACGCAGTATTTT
TRBV6-5,TRBJ2-5,.,.,CASSYSGHIQETQYF,TGTGCCAGCAGTTACTCAGGACACATCCAAGAGACCCAGTACTTC
TRBV6-5,TRBJ2-7,.,.,CASGPPGAYEQYF,TGTGCCAGCGGTCCGCCGGGGGCCTACGAGCAGTACTTC
TRBV7-9,TRBJ1-1,.,many,CASSLAAGLATEAFF,TGTGCCAGCAGCTTAGCCGCCGGGTTGGCCACTGAAGCTTTCTTT
TRBV7-6,TRBJ2-7,.,many,CASSLTAGRHEQYF,TGTGCCAGCAGCTTAACGGCAGGAAGGCACGAGCAGTACTTC
TRBV20-1,TRBJ2-2,TRBD1,few,CSAAPGTGVTGELFF,TGCAGTGCTGCCCCCGGGACAGGGGTCACCGGGGAGCTGTTTTTT
TRBV25-1,TRBJ1-5,.,many,CASSEPGMGQPQHF,TGTGCCAGCAGTGAACCAGGGATGGGTCAGCCCCAGCATTTT
TRBV29-1,TRBJ2-3,.,many,CSTKGADTQYF,TGCAGCACCAAAGGGGCAGATACGCAGTATTTT
TRBV7-2,TRBJ2-3,.,many,CASSSSALDTQYF,TGTGCCAGCAGCTCCTCAGCACTGGATACGCAGTATTTT
TRBV2,TRBJ2-5,.,.,CASNVQAYETQYF,TGTGCCAGCAACGTACAGGCTTATGAGACCCAGTACTTC
TRBV4-3,TRBJ2-1,.,.,CANSRVRGNEQFF,TGCGCCAACAGCCGAGTGAGGGGGAATGAGCAGTTCTTC
TRBV12-3/TRBV12-4,TRBJ2-7,.,.,CASRKEFSAYEQYF,TGTGCCAGCAGGAAAGAGTTCTCAGCCTACGAGCAGTACTTC
TRBV9,TRBJ2-1,TRBD2,many,CASSSPFGRDEQFF,TGTGCCAGCAGCTCTCCCTTTGGGAGGGATGAGCAGTTCTTC
TRBV15,TRBJ1-1,TRBD1,.,CATSSGRTGGMNTEAFF,TGTGCCACCAGCAGTGGTCGAACAGGGGGTATGAACACTGAAGCTTTCTTT
TRBV14,TRBJ1-1,.,.,CASSHGTQNTEAFF,TGTGCCAGCAGCCACGGGACACAGAACACTGAAGCTTTCTTT
TRBV11-3,TRBJ2-2,TRBD2,many,CASSSGLAGNTGELFF,TGTGCCAGCAGCTCGGGACTAGCGGGGAACACCGGGGAGCTGTTTTTT